This T cell receptor beta chain was profiled in a study of T cells in Graves' hyperthyroidism and ophthalmopathy. Study-wide background: Peripheral blood was obtained at initial diagnosis, preceding any treatment.

CDR3 length: 16 residues. Germline V CDR1 and CDR2: KGHDR, SFDVKD. Patients were excluded because of uncontrolled infection, other autoimmune disease, pregnancy or lactation. Clinical symptoms, serum thyroxine, TRAb, thyroid ultrasound and orbital computed tomography informed diagnoses. The PBMCs had their origin in around 10 ml of fresh peripheral blood. The investigators amplified TCR beta CDR3 regions from RNA transcripts. In the first-round RT-PCR of the TCR CDR3, the HTBI primer set was used. One entry per CDR3 protein results from TCRdb running MiXCR on the multiplex PCR reads. Of over 45,000 distinct CDR3 sequences in the sample, approximately 50% were seen once. Points on this clonotype: The junction departs from the called germline gene at one end, perhaps through a read error.

The material sequenced was blood. The TCR sequence derives from a woman aged 30 to 39 with Graves' ophthalmopathy. This sequence joins TRBV24-1 and TRBJ2-7; D assignment may be TRBD1 or TRBD2 (5 bases each). The DNA of the CDR3 is TGTGCCAGCAGTTTAAAAGCGGCAGGGAGCTCCTACGAGCAGTACTTC. It is translated as CASSLKAAGSSYEQYF.